The T cell receptor (beta chain) under discussion was sequenced for a study of cytotoxic CD8 clonotypes in ibrutinib-treated CLL. Findings and limits, study-wide: Sustained-remission and progressing patients had different sampling times. Clonality, elevated at ibrutinib response, dropped back toward baseline at progression.

Trimming cost V 5 bases and J 6 bases, with 14 bases left between them. Per germline, CDR1 SGHTA and CDR2 FQGNSA. The CDR3 spans 14 residues. Concerning this clone: The antigen is unknown.

Data came from immunoSEQ multiplex PCR; TCRdb stores just in-frame clones and leaves some out. The sample lists roughly 180,000 clones; approximately 84% were seen once. The sample here was PBMCs, taken after 24 months of ibrutinib treatment. The sequence derives from a human donor with chronic lymphocytic leukemia. The V and J genes are TRBV7-2 and TRBJ2-1, with a possible D match to TRBD2 (5 bases). This chain's CDR3 is CASSAGPRFNEQFF. DNA for the CDR3: TGTGCCAGCAGCGCGGGCCCGAGGTTCAATGAGCAGTTCTTC.